This TCR beta chain was documented in a study of shared clonotypes between healthy human individuals. The study's findings and limits: Depth was large, yet rarefaction showed that sorted-subset sequencing was incomplete. Clonotype sharing across several donors was observed for around 5% of naive CD4 clonotypes. The expectation was that sequencing depth would affect clonotype sharing among donors.

Remarks on this clone: Its cognate antigen is unknown.

The V gene end was trimmed by 0 bases and the J gene end by 5 bases; junction bases not matched to a gene: 5. Germline lookup yields CDR1 SGHRS and CDR2 YFSETQ. The CDR3 contains 15 residues. Repertoires were generated with immunoSEQ multiplex PCR, while TCRdb's copy carries only in-frame clones and drops some. The repertoire holds around 640,000 clones, approximately 96% seen once, with 0.11% in the top ten. Naive CD8 cells lacked CD45RO and underwent positive selection for CCR7, leaving out terminally differentiated effector memory CD45RA+ cells. Sequenced: naive CD8+ T cells sorted from blood. The TCR originated in a woman in her thirties in good health. The V and J genes are TRBV5-1 and TRBJ2-7; TRBD1 aligns across 10 bases. CDR3 in DNA: TGCGCCAGCAGCTTGGGGACAGGGGGGATTCACGAGCAGTACTTC. Its translation is CASSLGTGGIHEQYF.